This T cell receptor beta chain was recorded in a study of blood T cell repertoires in COVID-19. Germline V gene sequence: CDR1 MNHEY, CDR2 SMNVEV (reference sequence). This CDR3 contains 15 residues. V was cut by 2 bases and J by 8 bases, with 15 bases left in between. This table comes from immunoSEQ multiplex PCR, and its TCRdb copy is limited to in-frame clones, with some not included. The table records around 70,000 clones, about 69% of them present only once. The chain has TRBV27 and TRBJ1-4; D might be TRBD1 (5 bases). The sequencing input was peripheral blood. The sequence derives from a man in his 70s with acute or convalescent COVID-19. The CDR3 DNA reads as TGTGCCAGCAGTTTACGGCGCCAGGGAAGCGAAAAACTGTTTTTT. As protein: CASSLRRQGSEKLFF. Variable domain in full (rest from reference TRBV27 and TRBJ1-4): EAQVTQNPRYLITVTGKKLTVTCSQNMNHEYMSWYRQDPGLGLRQIYYSMNVEVTDKGDVPEGYKVSRKEKRNFPLILESPSPNQTSLYFCASSLRRQGSEKLFFGSGTQLSVL.